The 15 T cell receptor beta chains reported below all come from one sample, sequenced in a study of OX40 agonist ivuxolimab in advanced cancers. TCRdb's copy holds only in-frame clones and misses some; the assay was immunoSEQ multiplex PCR. The data contain 60,000 or so clones, under 90% of them singletons. The source material was CD4+ or CD8+ T cells sorted from blood, sampled in a trial of the OX40 agonist ivuxolimab. All receptors come from an adult with an advanced solid tumor such as melanoma, head and neck, liver or kidney cancer.

This clone showed up just once. The genes are TRBV5-4 and TRBJ2-3; the D gene is possibly TRBD2 (5 bases). Per the germline V gene, CDR1 is SGHNT and CDR2 is YYREEE (reference sequence). This CDR3 has 14 amino acids. The ends were cut back, 3 bases at V and 0 bases at J, with 8 bases in the middle. In DNA form, the CDR3 reads TGTGCCAGCAGCTGGACTCGAAGCACAGATACGCAGTATTTT. It encodes CASSWTRSTDTQYF.

The chain couples TRBV10-2 to TRBJ1-2; D gene uncertain. Germline CDR1 and CDR2: WSHSY and SAAADI. CDR3 length: 13 amino acids. Trimming pared 6 bases from V and 5 bases from J, leaving 13 bases between. The CDR3 coding sequence is TGCGCCAGCAGGGAACAAGGCTCGTATGGCTACACCTTC. Its protein is CASREQGSYGYTF.

This clone was picked up one time. One end of the junction is discordant with germline, which a read error may explain. Other nucleotide sequences in the sample specify the same CDR3. The chain links TRBV7-8 to TRBJ1-1; 7 bases line up with TRBD1. The CDR3 is made up of 15 amino acids. Germline lookup yields CDR1 SGHVS and CDR2 FQNEAQ. CDR3 DNA: TGTGCCAGCAGCTTATCAGGGGGGATGAACACTGAAGCCTTCTTT. As protein: CASSLSGGMNTEAFF.

CDR3 DNA: TGCGCCAGCAGTGTGACAGGGTGGGGCACTGAAGCTTTCTTT. The encoded protein is CASSVTGWGTEAFF. The chain joins TRBV10-1 to TRBJ1-1; 7 positions match TRBD1. Germline V gives CDR1 WNHNN, CDR2 SYGVQD (reference sequence). The CDR3 is made up of 14 amino acids. Trimming removed 4 bases from V and 4 bases from J; junction bases left unmatched: 6.

This clone was seen just once. This chain uses TRBV27 with TRBJ2-3, with D possibly being TRBD1 or TRBD2 (6 bases each). CDR3 length: 14 amino acids. Trimming left V 0 bases short and J 4 bases short, with 8 bases between. Germline assignment: CDR1 MNHEY and CDR2 SMNVEV (reference sequence). The CDR3 spells CASSLSRGADTQYF. CDR3 DNA: TGTGCCAGCAGTTTATCGAGGGGGGCAGATACGCAGTATTTT.

The rearrangement joins TRBV5-1 to TRBJ1-2; D unresolved. Trimming cost V 3 bases and J 5 bases, with 11 bases left between them. This CDR3 is built from 13 residues. Germline V lookup: CDR1 SGHRS, CDR2 YFSETQ. CDR3 nucleotides: TGCGCCAGCAGCTATAGACTCGAGTATGGCTACACCTTC. Protein product: CASSYRLEYGYTF.

The gene calls are TRBV5-8 and TRBJ2-2; D may be TRBD1 (6 bases). Germline V lookup: CDR1 SGHTS, CDR2 YDEGEE. The CDR3 extends over 15 amino acids. Trimming took off 4 bases at V and 8 bases at J, with 18 bases between the two ends. The CDR3 DNA reads TGTGCCAGCAGCCCCAGGATCCTGGGGACAGGGGAGCTGTTTTTT. Amino acids: CASSPRILGTGELFF.

The chain couples TRBV10-1 to TRBJ2-3, with D perhaps matching TRBD2 (6 bases). V was shortened by 10 bases and J by 0 bases, with 17 bases between the two germline ends. Germline CDR1 and CDR2: WNHNN and SYGVQD (reference sequence). The CDR3 sequence is 15 residues long. The CDR3 sequence: CANRWLALSTDTQYF. The DNA of the CDR3 is TGCGCCAACCGGTGGCTAGCGCTAAGCACAGATACGCAGTATTTT.

This clone occurred a few times. The rearrangement uses TRBV27 and TRBJ2-7; D gene ambiguous. CDR3 length: 14 residues. The germline V and J ends were trimmed by 0 bases and 0 bases, with 6 bases remaining between them. The V gene's germline CDR1 is MNHEY and CDR2 SMNVEV (reference sequence). CDR3 DNA: TGTGCCAGCAGTTTATCTTCCCTCTCCTACGAGCAGTACTTC. Its translation is CASSLSSLSYEQYF.

The chain links TRBV5-1 to TRBJ2-1; 8 bases fit TRBD1. The CDR3 extends over 16 amino acids. CDR1 is SGHRS, CDR2 YFSETQ, per germline. After removal of 4 bases from V and 3 bases from J, the junction contained 9 bases not matched to a gene. The CDR3 DNA reads TGCGCCAGCAGCCTGGACAGGGAGTCCAGCTACAATGAGCAGTTCTTC. Encoded protein: CASSLDRESSYNEQFF.

The gene calls are TRBV9 and TRBJ1-2, with 7 bases that match TRBD1. Germline V gene data show CDR1 as SGDLS and CDR2 as YYNGEE. The V gene end was trimmed by 0 bases and the J gene end by 5 bases; junction bases not matched to a gene: 7. This CDR3 spans 15 amino acids. The CDR3 loop is CASSVDDREGYGYTF. The CDR3, as DNA: TGTGCCAGCAGCGTAGATGACAGGGAAGGGTATGGCTACACCTTC.

This clone was seen only a few times. The V and J genes are TRBV19 and TRBJ2-1, with D maybe TRBD2 (6 bases). Germline V CDR1 and CDR2: LNHDA, SQIVND (reference sequence). There are 20 residues in the CDR3. Trimming left V 4 bases short and J 0 bases short, with 25 bases between. The CDR3 is CASSSPRESGPASSYNEQFF. The CDR3, as DNA: TGTGCCAGTAGTAGCCCCCGTGAGAGCGGGCCCGCGAGCTCCTACAATGAGCAGTTCTTC.

This clone was seen a single time. The chain couples TRBV21-1 to TRBJ2-7; the listed D gene, TRBD2, was not tested against the DNA. TRBV21-1 is a pseudogene. The CDR3 has 16 amino acids. DNA of the CDR3: TGTGCCAGCACCTCCGCCGCGGGACCCCCATGGAACGAGCAGTACTTC. Encoded protein: CASTSAAGPPWNEQYF.

The chain has TRBV11-2 and TRBJ2-3; 9 positions match TRBD2. V gave up 5 bases and J gave up 4 bases; unmatched junction bases: 4. Germline V gives CDR1 SGHAT, CDR2 FQNNGV. CDR3 length: 14 residues. The CDR3 spells CASSPGLASDTQYF. CDR3 sequence (DNA): TGTGCCAGCAGCCCGGGACTAGCCTCAGATACGCAGTATTTT. The entire variable domain, with the rest obtained from reference TRBV11-2 and TRBJ2-3, is as follows: EAGVAQSPRYKIIEKRQSVAFWCNPISGHATLYWYQQILGQGPKLLIQFQNNGVVDDSQLPKDRFSAERLKGVDSTLKIQPAKLEDSAVYLCASSPGLASDTQYFGPGTRLTVL.

V and J are TRBV2 and TRBJ1-2, with 8 positions matching TRBD1. Germline CDR1 is SNHLY and CDR2 is FYNNEI. After removal of 6 bases from V and 3 bases from J, the junction contained 6 bases not matched to a gene. The CDR3 loop spans 14 amino acids. CDR3 DNA sequence: TGTGCCAGCAGGCCGGGACAGGCGGACTATGGCTACACCTTC. It specifies CASRPGQADYGYTF.